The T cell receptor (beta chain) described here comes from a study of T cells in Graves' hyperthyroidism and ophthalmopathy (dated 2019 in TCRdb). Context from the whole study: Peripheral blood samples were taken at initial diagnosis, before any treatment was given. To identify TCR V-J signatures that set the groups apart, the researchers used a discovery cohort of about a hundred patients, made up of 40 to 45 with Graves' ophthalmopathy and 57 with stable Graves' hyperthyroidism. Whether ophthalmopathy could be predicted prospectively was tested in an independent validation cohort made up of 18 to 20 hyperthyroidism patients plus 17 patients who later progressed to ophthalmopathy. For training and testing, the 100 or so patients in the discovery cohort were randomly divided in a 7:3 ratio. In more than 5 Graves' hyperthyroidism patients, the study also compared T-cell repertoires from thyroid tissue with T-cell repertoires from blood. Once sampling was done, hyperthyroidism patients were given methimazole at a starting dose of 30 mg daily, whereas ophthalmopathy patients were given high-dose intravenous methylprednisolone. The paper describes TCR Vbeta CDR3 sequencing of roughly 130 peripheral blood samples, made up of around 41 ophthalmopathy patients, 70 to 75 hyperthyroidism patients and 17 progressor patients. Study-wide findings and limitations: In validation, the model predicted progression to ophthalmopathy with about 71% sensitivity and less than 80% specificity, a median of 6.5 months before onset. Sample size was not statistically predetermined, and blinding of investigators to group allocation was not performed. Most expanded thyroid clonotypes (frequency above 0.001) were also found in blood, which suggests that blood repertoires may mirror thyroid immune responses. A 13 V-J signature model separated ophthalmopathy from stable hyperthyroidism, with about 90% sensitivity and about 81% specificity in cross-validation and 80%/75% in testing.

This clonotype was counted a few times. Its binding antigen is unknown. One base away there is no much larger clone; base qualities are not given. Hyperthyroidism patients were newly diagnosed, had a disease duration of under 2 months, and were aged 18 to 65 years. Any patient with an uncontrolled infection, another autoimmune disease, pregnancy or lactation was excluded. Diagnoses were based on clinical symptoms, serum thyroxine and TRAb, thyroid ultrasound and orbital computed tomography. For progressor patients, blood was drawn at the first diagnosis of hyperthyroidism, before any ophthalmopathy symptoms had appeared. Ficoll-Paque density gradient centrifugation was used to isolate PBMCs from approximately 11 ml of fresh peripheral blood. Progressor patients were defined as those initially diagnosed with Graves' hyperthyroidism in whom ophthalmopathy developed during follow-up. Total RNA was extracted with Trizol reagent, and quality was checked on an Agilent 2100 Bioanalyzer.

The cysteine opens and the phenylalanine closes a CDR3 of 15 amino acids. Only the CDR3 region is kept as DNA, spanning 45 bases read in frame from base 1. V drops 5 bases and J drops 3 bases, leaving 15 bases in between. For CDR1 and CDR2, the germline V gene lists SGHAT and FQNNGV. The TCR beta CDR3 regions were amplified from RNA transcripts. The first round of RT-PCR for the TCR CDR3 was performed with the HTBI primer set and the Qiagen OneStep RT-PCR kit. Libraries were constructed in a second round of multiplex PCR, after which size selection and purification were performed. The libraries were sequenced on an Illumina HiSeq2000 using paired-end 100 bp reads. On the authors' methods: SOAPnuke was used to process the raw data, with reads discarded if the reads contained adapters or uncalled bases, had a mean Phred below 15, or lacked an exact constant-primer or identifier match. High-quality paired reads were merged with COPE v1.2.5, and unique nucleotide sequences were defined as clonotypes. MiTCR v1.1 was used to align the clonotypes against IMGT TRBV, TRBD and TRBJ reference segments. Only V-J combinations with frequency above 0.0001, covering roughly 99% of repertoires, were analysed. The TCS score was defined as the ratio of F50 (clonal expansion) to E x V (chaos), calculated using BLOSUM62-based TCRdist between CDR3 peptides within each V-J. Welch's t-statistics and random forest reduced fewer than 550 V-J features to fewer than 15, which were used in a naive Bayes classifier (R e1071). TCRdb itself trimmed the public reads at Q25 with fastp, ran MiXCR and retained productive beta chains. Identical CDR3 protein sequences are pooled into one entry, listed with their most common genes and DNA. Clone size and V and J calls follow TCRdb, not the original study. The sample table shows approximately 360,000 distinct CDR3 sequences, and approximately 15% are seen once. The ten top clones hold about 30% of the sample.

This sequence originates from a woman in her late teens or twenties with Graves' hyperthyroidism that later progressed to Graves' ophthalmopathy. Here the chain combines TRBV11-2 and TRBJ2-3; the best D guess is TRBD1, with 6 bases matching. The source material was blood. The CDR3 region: CASSLGHPETDTQYF. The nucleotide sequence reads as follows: TGTGCCAGCAGCCTGGGACATCCGGAGACAGATACGCAGTATTTT.